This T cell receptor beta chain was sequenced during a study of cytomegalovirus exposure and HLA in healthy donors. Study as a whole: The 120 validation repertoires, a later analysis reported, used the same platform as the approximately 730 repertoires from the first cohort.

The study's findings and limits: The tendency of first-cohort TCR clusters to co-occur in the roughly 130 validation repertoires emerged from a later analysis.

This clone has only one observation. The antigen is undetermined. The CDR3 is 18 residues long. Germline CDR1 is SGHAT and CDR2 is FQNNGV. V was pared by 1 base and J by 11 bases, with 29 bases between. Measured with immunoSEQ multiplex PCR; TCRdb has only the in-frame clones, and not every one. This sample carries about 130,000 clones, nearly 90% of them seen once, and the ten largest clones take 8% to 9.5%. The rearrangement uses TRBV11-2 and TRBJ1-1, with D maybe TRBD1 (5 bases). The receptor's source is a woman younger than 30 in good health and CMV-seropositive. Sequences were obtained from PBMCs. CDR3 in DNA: TGTGCCAGCAGCTTAGTCCTACCAACAGGTCGCAAGGTCGGAACGGCTTTCTTT. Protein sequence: CASSLVLPTGRKVGTAFF.